This T cell receptor beta chain emerged from a study of T cell responses to AZD1222 COVID-19 vaccine. Sequencing was performed with immunoSEQ multiplex PCR; in TCRdb, only in-frame clones are kept and a portion is missing. The sample lists 100,000 to 150,000 clones; about 85% were seen once. The sequenced sample was peripheral blood, obtained on day 0 of AZD1222 vaccination. This sequence originates from an adult in good health.

The CDR3 nucleotides read TGTGCCAGCAGTTTGCAGGGACAGAGCTACGAGCAGTACTTC. This translates into CASSLQGQSYEQYF. V gene TRBV6-5 combines with J gene TRBJ2-7; 7 nucleotides line up with TRBD1. V gave up 4 bases and J gave up 3 bases; unmatched junction bases: 6. Germline CDR1 is MNHEY and CDR2 is SVGAGI. The CDR3 runs 14 residues.